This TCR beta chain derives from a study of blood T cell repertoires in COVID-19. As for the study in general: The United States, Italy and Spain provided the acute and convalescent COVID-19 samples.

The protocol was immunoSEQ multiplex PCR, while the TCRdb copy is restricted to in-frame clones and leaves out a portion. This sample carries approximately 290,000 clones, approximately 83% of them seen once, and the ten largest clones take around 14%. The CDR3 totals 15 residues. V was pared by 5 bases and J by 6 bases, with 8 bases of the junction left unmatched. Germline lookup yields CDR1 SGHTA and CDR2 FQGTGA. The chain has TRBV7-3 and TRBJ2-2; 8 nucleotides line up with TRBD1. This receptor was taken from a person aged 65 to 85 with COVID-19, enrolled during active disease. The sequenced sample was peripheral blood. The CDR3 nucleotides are TGTGCCAGCAGCGCCCGGACAGGGAGCCCCGGGGAGCTGTTTTTT. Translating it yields CASSARTGSPGELFF.